The 32 T cell receptor beta chains reported below all come from one sample, sequenced in a study of spatial heterogeneity in lung cancer. These receptors are not linked to any known antigen. Time point reported: sample taken at primary tumor resection. Overall study findings and caveats: The study found that expanded intratumoral alpha and beta TCR counts tracked tumor mutation counts.

TCRdb fed the 5' RACE reads into MiXCR, producing one record per CDR3 protein. Here the sample spans 20,000 to 25,000 distinct CDR3 sequences, more than 15% being singletons. The sequencing used lung tumor tissue, collected at surgery. The receptors were gathered from a female donor with early-stage non-small cell lung cancer.

The sample holds many counts of this clonotype. V usage is TRBV27 and J usage is TRBJ2-5; TRBD1 matches 8 bases. Germline loops: CDR1 MNHEY, CDR2 SMNVEV (reference sequence). The CDR3 length is 16 residues. Losses at the gene ends were 6 bases for V and 5 bases for J; bases not matched to a gene: 14. Here the CDR3 reads CASRLTRTGIGETQYF. CDR3 nucleotides: TGTGCCAGCAGACTCACCCGGACAGGGATTGGTGAGACCCAGTACTTC.

Many counts were recorded for this clonotype. The chain links TRBV29-1 to TRBJ2-7; either TRBD1 or TRBD2 may supply D (6 bases each). The length of the CDR3 is 14 residues. Germline V gives CDR1 SQVTM, CDR2 ANQGSEA. Trimming took 4 bases from V and 2 from J, leaving 15 bases between them. The CDR3 DNA sequence: TGCAGCGTTGCGCGGCAGGGGAGGACCTACGAGCAGTACTTC. Its translation is CSVARQGRTYEQYF.

This clonotype was observed many times. V usage is TRBV27 and J usage is TRBJ2-3, with TRBD2 matching 8 bases. J was trimmed by 6 bases and V by 3 bases; bases with no gene match: 11. This CDR3 has 16 residues. Germline V gene data show CDR1 as MNHEY and CDR2 as SMNVEV (reference sequence). The chain's CDR3 is CASSFAGRAKGDTQYF. DNA of the CDR3: TGTGCCAGCAGTTTCGCCGGGAGGGCCAAAGGGGATACGCAGTATTTT.

The chain couples TRBV5-1 to TRBJ1-1; D is ambiguous. Germline V lookup: CDR1 SGHRS, CDR2 YFSETQ. The CDR3 runs to 15 residues. Trimming removed 2 bases from V and 0 bases from J, with 11 bases in between. The CDR3 protein is CASSFSSQVNTEAFF. The DNA for the CDR3 is TGCGCCAGCAGCTTTTCGTCTCAGGTGAACACTGAAGCTTTCTTT.

This clonotype was found many times. This sequence joins TRBV28 and TRBJ2-3; no clear D gene. CDR3 length: 12 amino acids. The ends were cut back, 4 bases at V and 4 bases at J, with 6 bases in the middle. In germline, CDR1 is MDHEN, CDR2 SYDVKM. In DNA, the CDR3 is TGTGCCAGCAGTTGGGGTTCAGATACGCAGTATTTT. Residues: CASSWGSDTQYF.

This clonotype was seen repeatedly, ten times or more. The rearrangement links TRBV30 to TRBJ2-7; D unresolved. The CDR3 runs to 14 residues. Trimming removed 1 base at V and 0 bases at J, with 10 bases between. Per the germline V gene, CDR1 is GTSNPN and CDR2 is SVGIG (reference sequence). The CDR3 is CAWSEGGSSYEQYF. In DNA form, the CDR3 reads TGTGCCTGGAGTGAAGGCGGCAGCTCCTACGAGCAGTACTTC.

This clonotype has at least ten counts. The chain couples TRBV13 to TRBJ2-7; D is undetermined. The germline CDR1 and CDR2 sequences are PRHDT and FYEKMQ (reference sequence). The CDR3 runs to 13 residues. The V end lost 5 bases, the J end lost 2 bases, and 10 bases lay between the germline ends. CDR3: CASSRKNAYEQYF. The DNA of the CDR3 is TGTGCCAGCAGCCGGAAAAATGCCTACGAGCAGTACTTC.

In its sample, this clonotype was seen once. The genes are TRBV5-4 and TRBJ2-3; D gene ambiguous. V was cut by 2 bases and J by 2 bases, with 9 bases left in between. The CDR3 spans 14 residues. CDR1 and CDR2 (germline): SGHNT, YYREEE (reference sequence). The CDR3 nucleotides read TGTGCCAGCAGCTTATCGGACCTCACAGATACGCAGTATTTT. The encoded protein is CASSLSDLTDTQYF.

This CDR3 reads CASSQEPGTLLSLFF. DNA for the CDR3: TGTGCCAGCAGCCAAGAACCAGGGACATTACTTTCGCTGTTTTTT. V usage is TRBV3-1 and J usage is TRBJ2-2, with D perhaps TRBD1 (6 bases). V was pared by 0 bases and J by 13 bases, with 18 bases between. This CDR3 contains 15 residues. The germline V gene encodes CDR1 LGHDT and CDR2 YNNKEL (reference sequence).

The sample holds a few counts of this clonotype. The V gene is TRBV29-1, the J gene TRBJ2-7; 7 positions agree with TRBD1. The J segment lost 4 bases and the V segment lost 7 bases, leaving 10 bases of the junction unmatched. CDR1 and CDR2 from the germline V gene are SQVTM and ANQGSEA. The CDR3 length is 13 residues. The CDR3 here is CSANRGIGYEQYF. CDR3 coding DNA: TGCAGCGCCAACAGGGGTATTGGATACGAGCAGTACTTC.

This clonotype was counted ten times or more. The chain has TRBV20-1 and TRBJ2-2; D unresolved. The germline gives CDR1 DFQATT, CDR2 SNEGSKA (reference sequence). The CDR3 covers 13 residues. Between the trimmed V and J ends, which lost 0 bases and 6 bases, there was a span of 8 bases. The CDR3 is CSARDPGSGELFF. In nucleotides, the CDR3 is TGCAGTGCTAGAGATCCTGGGTCCGGGGAGCTGTTTTTT.

In this sample, this clonotype turned up many times. The chain links TRBV18 to TRBJ2-7, with D tentatively TRBD1 or TRBD2 (5 bases each). Germline loops: CDR1 KGHSH, CDR2 LQKENI. The V and J ends lost 3 bases and 5 bases respectively, with 11 bases between them. There are 13 residues in the CDR3. DNA of the CDR3: TGTGCCAGCTCACCGACCGGGACCCACGAGCAGTACTTC. It encodes CASSPTGTHEQYF.

In this sample, this clonotype is medium-sized (0.01 to 0.1%). The chain joins TRBV6-1 to TRBJ1-1, with TRBD1 matching 7 bases. Unmatched junction bases numbered 11, after V lost 8 bases and J lost 2 bases. There are 15 residues in the CDR3. Germline V gene data show CDR1 as MNHNS and CDR2 as SASEGT. For the CDR3, the DNA is TGTGCCAGCGGGAGGGCAGGGGGTTTCAACACTGAAGCTTTCTTT. Translating gives CASGRAGGFNTEAFF.

This clonotype has ten or more counts. This rearrangement joins TRBV28 to TRBJ2-2; 10 nucleotides align to TRBD1. Germline CDR1 is MDHEN and CDR2 is SYDVKM. The CDR3 has 16 amino acids. V shed 4 bases and J 4 bases; nucleotides not matched to a gene: 6. This CDR3 reads CASSSPRDRGTGELFF. The DNA for the CDR3 is TGTGCCAGCAGTTCGCCCAGGGACAGGGGCACCGGGGAGCTGTTTTTT.

This clonotype was counted ten times or more. V is TRBV4-3 and J is TRBJ1-2, with D unclear. This CDR3 has 15 residues. With 0 bases removed from V and 3 bases from J, the gap between germline ends came to 11 bases. The germline CDR1 and CDR2 sequences are LGHNA and YSLEER. DNA of the CDR3: TGCGCCAGCAGCCAAGACACGCCGGCCCACTATGGCTACACCTTC. It translates to CASSQDTPAHYGYTF.

This clonotype was detected only a few times. The CDR3 coding sequence is TGTGCCAGCAGTTACTCGGGACTAGTCGGCAATGAGCAGTTCTTC. Encoded protein: CASSYSGLVGNEQFF. The chain links TRBV6-2 or TRBV6-3 to TRBJ2-1; TRBD2 aligns across 8 bases. After removal of 0 bases from V and 6 bases from J, the junction contained 4 bases not matched to a gene. This CDR3 region has 15 residues. Germline CDR1 is MNHEY and CDR2 is SVGEGT.

V usage is TRBV2 and J usage is TRBJ2-1, with unresolved D. Germline assignment: CDR1 SNHLY and CDR2 FYNNEI. Trimming pared 2 bases from V and 4 bases from J, leaving 9 bases between. The CDR3 is 14 residues long. The CDR3 nucleotides read TGTGCCAGCAGTGAAAAGAAGTCTTACAATGAGCAGTTCTTC. Amino acids: CASSEKKSYNEQFF.

This chain uses TRBV14 with TRBJ2-1; D gene uncertain. Deletions cut 1 base from V and 4 bases from J, with 11 bases between. The CDR3 spans 15 residues. Per the germline V gene, CDR1 is SGHDN and CDR2 is FVKESK. The CDR3 loop is CASSQVLSVYNEQFF. The CDR3 DNA is TGTGCCAGCAGCCAAGTTTTGTCAGTTTACAATGAGCAGTTCTTC.

V is TRBV6-6 and J is TRBJ2-3; maybe TRBD2 (6 bases). The CDR3 is 14 amino acids. Between the trimmed V and J ends, which lost 6 bases and 2 bases, there was a span of 12 bases. The germline CDR1 and CDR2 sequences are MNHNY and SVGAGI (reference sequence). CDR3 sequence: CASRRENPTDTQYF. The CDR3 bases are TGTGCCAGCAGGCGGGAAAATCCCACAGATACGCAGTATTTT.

To note about this clonotype: This may stem from a read error, because a much larger clone lies one nucleotide away. This likely comes from a read error, as the CDR3 has no conserved phenylalanine or tryptophan at its end. The DNA is left out, because the CDR3 cannot be placed on it with certainty; the CDR3 is given as TCRdb lists it. The J gene is TRBJ2-1, the V gene TRBV12-2; whether TRBD2, the table's D call, matches the DNA was not checked. TRBV12-2 constitutes a pseudogene. The CDR3 is 13 amino acids in total, end residues counted. The CDR3 region is CASRLSGRRLEFL.

V gene TRBV6-2 or TRBV6-3 combines with J gene TRBJ2-7; 10 bases align to TRBD2. Trimming at V came to 5 bases and at J to 2 bases, leaving 15 bases not matched to a gene. This CDR3 has 18 residues. Germline CDR1 and CDR2: MNHEY and SVGEGT. The CDR3: CASSNLMKTSGFAYEQYF. The DNA for the CDR3 is TGTGCCAGCAGTAATCTGATGAAGACTAGCGGGTTTGCCTACGAGCAGTACTTC.

This clonotype was found many times. The chain employs TRBV29-1 and TRBJ2-2, with 11 bases identical to TRBD1. Germline V gene data show CDR1 as SQVTM and CDR2 as ANQGSEA. The CDR3 totals 14 residues. Unmatched junction bases numbered 7, after V lost 6 bases and J lost 7 bases. The CDR3 loop is CSVGTGGKGGELFF. Here the CDR3 DNA reads TGCAGCGTGGGGACAGGGGGAAAGGGCGGGGAGCTGTTTTTT.

In this sample, this clonotype turned up many times. The chain has TRBV14 and TRBJ2-7; D remains ambiguous. The CDR3 covers 18 residues. From germline, CDR1 is SGHDN and CDR2 FVKESK. Deletions cut 1 base from V and 5 bases from J, with 24 bases between. CDR3 region: CASSQGPPTTILFHEQYF. CDR3 DNA: TGTGCCAGCAGCCAAGGGCCCCCAACTACGATTCTTTTCCACGAGCAGTACTTC.

This clonotype was recorded many times. V and J are TRBV6-1 and TRBJ2-2, with 8 bases lining up with TRBD1. The CDR3 is made up of 14 amino acids. Looked up from germline, CDR1 is MNHNS and CDR2 is SASEGT. V trimming: 11 bases; J trimming: 3 bases; junction bases outside the gene matches: 8. CDR3 loop: CAGQDRADTGELFF. CDR3 DNA sequence: TGTGCCGGCCAGGACAGGGCGGACACCGGGGAGCTGTTTTTT.

CDR3 protein: CASSLRGTSADTQYF. The CDR3 DNA reads as TGTGCCAGCAGCTTGAGAGGGACTAGCGCGGATACGCAGTATTTT. The rearrangement joins TRBV7-3 to TRBJ2-3; TRBD2 matches 10 bases. CDR3 length: 15 amino acids. The germline gives CDR1 SGHTA, CDR2 FQGTGA. V was clipped by 3 bases and J by 6 bases; unmatched bases: 6.

By share of the sample, this clonotype is medium-sized. The V and J genes are TRBV2 and TRBJ2-7; the match to TRBD2 covers 12 bases. Germline CDR1 SNHLY, CDR2 FYNNEI. CDR3 length: 14 amino acids. The J segment lost 7 bases and the V segment lost 8 bases, leaving 9 bases of the junction unmatched. The chain's CDR3 is CASVRTSGAWEQYF. Written as DNA, the CDR3 is TGTGCCAGCGTGCGGACTAGCGGGGCCTGGGAGCAGTACTTC.

This rearrangement joins TRBV19 to TRBJ2-1, with 11 bases matching TRBD2. The germline V gene encodes CDR1 LNHDA and CDR2 SQIVND (reference sequence). V lost 9 bases to trimming and J lost 10 bases; unmatched junction nucleotides: 11. The CDR3 spans 14 residues. Here the CDR3 reads CASRLAGSGEEQFF. The CDR3 nucleotides read TGTGCCAGCCGACTAGCGGGGTCCGGGGAAGAGCAGTTCTTC.

In this sample, this clonotype turned up once. A much larger clonotype is one base distant, so this may be a read error. The rearrangement joins TRBV6-5 to TRBJ2-3; the match to TRBD2 covers 9 bases. The CDR3 spans 16 residues. Trimming took 0 bases from V and 6 from J; bases not matched to a gene: 7. CDR1 and CDR2 (germline): MNHEY, SVGAGI. CDR3: CASSYSGIAGVDTQYF. DNA of the CDR3: TGTGCCAGCAGTTACTCCGGAATAGCGGGAGTGGATACGCAGTATTTT.

By sample share, this clonotype is medium-sized. The genes are TRBV4-2 and TRBJ2-3; 11 nucleotides line up with TRBD2. The CDR3 is 17 residues long. V was pared by 3 bases and J by 3 bases, with 8 bases of the junction left unmatched. Germline loops: CDR1 LGHNA, CDR2 YNFKEQ. The CDR3 loop is CASSQAGRLAGTDTQYF. The CDR3 coding sequence is TGTGCCAGCAGCCAGGCTGGGAGACTAGCGGGGACAGATACGCAGTATTTT.

This clonotype was recorded a few times. The V and J genes are TRBV4-1 and TRBJ2-3; D remains unclear. Germline CDR1 MGHRA, CDR2 YSYEKL. The V end was cut by 4 bases, the J end by 0 bases, with 14 bases between. This CDR3 region has 16 residues. This CDR3 is CASSPYRLGSTDTQYF. Here the CDR3 DNA reads TGCGCCAGCAGCCCGTACCGGTTGGGAAGCACAGATACGCAGTATTTT.

At least ten counts were recorded for this clonotype. This chain joins TRBV5-1 and TRBJ2-1; maybe TRBD2 (7 bases). The CDR3 contains 13 residues. Trimming took 2 bases from V and 8 from J, leaving 11 bases between them. CDR1 SGHRS and CDR2 YFSETQ come from the germline V gene. The CDR3: CASSFGGGDEQFF. In nucleotides, the CDR3 is TGCGCCAGCAGCTTTGGAGGGGGGGATGAGCAGTTCTTC.

This clonotype ranks as medium-sized (0.01 to 0.1%). The V call is TRBV5-1, the J call TRBJ2-3, with 7 bases identical to TRBD2. V was clipped by 4 bases and J by 4 bases; unmatched bases: 6. CDR1 SGHRS and CDR2 YFSETQ come from the germline V gene. This CDR3 comprises 14 residues. In nucleotides, the CDR3 is TGCGCCAGCAGCCCCGGGGGAGGGCCAGATACGCAGTATTTT. Translation: CASSPGGGPDTQYF.